The 21 T cell receptor beta chains below come from one sample, sequenced in a study of blood T cell repertoires in COVID-19 (dated by TCRdb to about 2020). To prepare the library, the immunoSEQ multiplex PCR assay was applied. The source is immuneACCESS, and TCRdb retained only in-frame sequences with V and J called. Part of the clones is not carried over; for the studies checked, unresolved V genes explain less than half of this, and the remainder is unexplained. For this sample there are a few hundred thousand clones; around 84% appear just once. 1.1% of the sample comes from the top ten. The sequenced material came from peripheral blood. These receptors were collected from a human donor with acute or convalescent COVID-19. The donor label of this sample is uncertain.

The V and J genes are TRBV7-2 and TRBJ2-7, with 9 bases identical to TRBD1. The trim removed 4 bases at V and 2 bases at J, leaving 12 bases unmatched. The germline V gene encodes CDR1 SGHTA and CDR2 FQGNSA. The CDR3 runs 17 residues. The CDR3 nucleotides are TGTGCCAGCAGCTACGTTAACTCCGGGACAGGGACCTACGAGCAGTACTTC. Its protein is CASSYVNSGTGTYEQYF. The complete variable domain, with remaining parts taken from reference TRBV7-2 and TRBJ2-7, reads GAGVSQSPSNKVTEKGKDVELRCDPISGHTALYWYRQSLGQGLEFLIYFQGNSAPDKSGLPSDRFSAERTGGSVSTLTIQRTQQEDSAVYLCASSYVNSGTGTYEQYFGPGTRLTVT.

This clone has only one observation. V usage is TRBV30 and J usage is TRBJ2-2, with 8 bases aligning to TRBD1. V trimming: 2 bases; J trimming: 1 base; junction bases outside the gene matches: 6. Germline CDR1 and CDR2: GTSNPN and SVGIG (reference sequence). The CDR3 length is 16 residues. As DNA, the CDR3 is TGTGCCTGGAGTACGTATGGGACAGGGAACACCGGGGAGCTGTTTTTT. It encodes CAWSTYGTGNTGELFF.

The V gene is TRBV3-1 (or the pseudogene TRBV3-2), the J gene TRBJ1-1, with 9 bases that match TRBD1. CDR1 and CDR2 (germline): LGHDT, YNNKEL (reference sequence). Trimming cost V 4 bases and J 4 bases; bases outside gene matches: 7. CDR3 length: 15 residues. The CDR3 DNA follows: TGTGCCAGCAGCCTTCTGGGACAGGGATCCACTGAAGCTTTCTTT. It specifies CASSLLGQGSTEAFF.

The rearrangement joins TRBV5-1 to TRBJ1-4, with 7 bases identical to TRBD1. This CDR3 is built from 15 residues. Germline assignment: CDR1 SGHRS and CDR2 YFSETQ. J gave up 8 bases and V 7 bases, and 14 bases lay outside the gene matches. The CDR3 bases are TGCGCCAGCTCTCCTAATGACAGGGTTGGGGAAAAACTGTTTTTT. Translated, it gives CASSPNDRVGEKLFF.

The rearrangement links TRBV7-8 to TRBJ2-7, with D unclear. The CDR3 is made up of 11 amino acids. Germline-derived CDR1 and CDR2 are SGHVS and FQNEAQ. Trimming cost V 5 bases and J 4 bases, with 6 bases left between them. This chain's CDR3 is CASSPRYEQYF. The CDR3, as DNA: TGTGCCAGCAGCCCCAGGTACGAGCAGTACTTC.

The CDR3 loop reads CASSPTSGGIETQYF. The DNA of the CDR3 is TGTGCCAGCAGCCCGACTAGCGGGGGGATAGAGACCCAGTACTTC. The chain combines TRBV5-5 with TRBJ2-5; 13 bases are a match to TRBD2. Germline CDR1 is SGHKS and CDR2 is YYEKEE (reference sequence). V dropped 4 bases and J dropped 4; count of bases not matched to a gene: 4. The CDR3 consists of 15 residues. The variable domain in full, with the rest retrieved from reference TRBV5-5 and TRBJ2-5, is DAGVTQSPTHLIKTRGQQVTLRCSPISGHKSVSWYQQVLGQGPQFIFQYYEKEERGRGNFPDRFSARQFPNYSSELNVNALLLGDSALYLCASSPTSGGIETQYFGPGTRLLVL.

J is TRBJ1-1 and V is TRBV2; the D is unclear. Germline CDR1 and CDR2: SNHLY and FYNNEI. The V end lost 0 bases, the J end lost 4 bases, and 15 bases lay between the germline ends. The CDR3 runs to 16 residues. CDR3 in amino acids: CASSEALVGRVTEAFF. CDR3 nucleotide sequence: TGTGCCAGCAGTGAAGCGCTTGTAGGGCGGGTCACTGAAGCTTTCTTT.

The chain joins TRBV29-1 to TRBJ1-1; TRBD1 matches 12 bases. The CDR3 runs to 17 residues. Trimming removed 8 bases from V and 3 bases from J; junction bases left unmatched: 16. Germline V CDR1 and CDR2: SQVTM, ANQGSEA. CDR3 coding DNA: TGCAGCCAACAAGGACCGGGACAGGGGGCTTCTGACACTGAAGCTTTCTTT. Protein sequence: CSQQGPGQGASDTEAFF.

The V call is TRBV6-5, the J call TRBJ1-2; D is undetermined. V was shortened by 6 bases and J by 2 bases, with 19 bases between the two germline ends. The V gene's germline CDR1 is MNHEY and CDR2 SVGAGI. The CDR3 sequence is 16 residues long. The CDR3 DNA reads TGTGCCAGCAGCTACGCCCCCGGGGTCGGAAACTATGGCTACACCTTC. Its translation is CASSYAPGVGNYGYTF.

The chain is built from TRBV5-8 and TRBJ1-4, with D unresolved. This CDR3 contains 15 residues. CDR1 is SGHTS and CDR2 is YDEGEE in the germline V gene. V was cut by 2 bases and J by 4 bases, with 12 bases left in between. The CDR3 sequence: CASSFRGQDNEKLFF. The CDR3 DNA is TGTGCCAGCAGCTTTCGAGGGCAGGATAATGAAAAACTGTTTTTT.

This chain links TRBV6-4 with TRBJ1-5, with D possibly TRBD1 on 6 matching bases. V lost 7 bases and J 0 bases, leaving 16 bases between the germline ends. Looked up from germline, CDR1 is MRHNA and CDR2 is SNTAGT. The CDR3 contains 16 residues. CDR3 region: CASTTIRGYSNQPQHF. The CDR3 coding sequence is TGTGCCAGCACTACTATCAGGGGATATAGCAATCAGCCCCAGCATTTT.

The chain joins TRBV7-8 to TRBJ2-1, with a weak D call TRBD2 (5 bases). The CDR3 extends over 16 amino acids. Trimming took 2 bases from V and 4 from J, leaving 15 bases between them. Germline assignment: CDR1 SGHVS and CDR2 FQNEAQ. The CDR3 sequence is CASSLTGRGNYNEQFF. CDR3 in DNA: TGTGCCAGCAGCTTAACCGGCCGGGGAAATTACAATGAGCAGTTCTTC.

The chain recombines TRBV3-1 (or the pseudogene TRBV3-2) with TRBJ2-7; TRBD1 aligns across 8 bases. Germline values: CDR1 LGHDT, CDR2 YNNKEL (reference sequence). J gave up 7 bases and V 3 bases, and 14 bases lay outside the gene matches. The CDR3 has 16 amino acids. The CDR3 DNA sequence: TGTGCCAGCAGCCATCCCTTGACAGGGGCGGGTTTTGAGCAGTACTTC. As protein: CASSHPLTGAGFEQYF.

This clone has only one observation. The V call is TRBV6-1, the J call TRBJ1-1, with no clear D. Germline CDR1 reads MNHNS; CDR2 reads SASEGT. CDR3 length: 15 amino acids. The ends were cut back, 2 bases at V and 0 bases at J, with 10 bases in the middle. The CDR3 loop reads CASSEYLGMNTEAFF. The DNA of the CDR3 is TGTGCCAGCAGTGAATACCTGGGCATGAACACTGAAGCTTTCTTT.

This chain connects TRBV10-3 to TRBJ2-1, with TRBD1 identical over 10 bases. The length of the CDR3 is 15 residues. J gave up 9 bases and V 2 bases, and 7 bases lay outside the gene matches. CDR1 is ENHRY, CDR2 SYGVKD, per germline. The CDR3 here is CAISEAGTGVAEQFF. The CDR3 bases are TGTGCCATCAGTGAGGCAGGGACAGGGGTGGCTGAGCAGTTCTTC.

The V gene is TRBV24-1, the J gene TRBJ2-3; D ambiguous. Germline V lookup: CDR1 KGHDR, CDR2 SFDVKD. Trimming left V 2 bases short and J 0 bases short, with 8 bases between. The CDR3 length is 15 residues. The CDR3 is CATSDSRKSTDTQYF. The DNA of the CDR3 is TGTGCCACCAGTGATTCGAGGAAAAGCACAGATACGCAGTATTTT.

This clone was counted once. The rearrangement joins TRBV30 to TRBJ1-1; D remains ambiguous. The CDR3 totals 13 residues. Trimming stripped 5 bases from V and 1 base from J, with 11 bases between. Germline V gives CDR1 GTSNPN, CDR2 SVGIG (reference sequence). This CDR3 reads CAWSLGPNTEAFF. CDR3 DNA sequence: TGTGCCTGGTCCCTTGGGCCGAACACTGAAGCTTTCTTT.

This rearrangement joins TRBV6-4 to TRBJ1-2; D is unclear. V lost 4 bases to trimming and J lost 4 bases, with 13 bases between them. The CDR3 totals 14 residues. Germline-derived CDR1 and CDR2 are MRHNA and SNTAGT. CDR3 bases: TGTGCCAGCAGTGCGACCCCTCGGGGCTATGGCTACACCTTC. This encodes CASSATPRGYGYTF.

The chain couples TRBV18 to TRBJ1-1, with a weak D call TRBD1 (5 bases). Germline V gene lookup returns CDR1 KGHSH and CDR2 LQKENI. The CDR3 consists of 12 residues. With 3 bases removed from V and 11 bases from J, the gap between germline ends came to 13 bases. DNA of the CDR3: TGTGCCAGCTCACCGGGGGAGGGTCAGGCTTTCTTT. Protein product: CASSPGEGQAFF.

This clone was observed a single time. The rearrangement uses TRBV2 and TRBJ2-7; 7 nucleotides match TRBD1. Losses at the gene ends were 5 bases for V and 7 bases for J; bases not matched to a gene: 26. The CDR3 loop spans 19 amino acids. The germline CDR1 and CDR2 sequences are SNHLY and FYNNEI. The DNA of the CDR3 is TGTGCCAGCAGTAACCCTCCGACAGGGATTGGGGGAATAGGACTGGAGCAGTACTTC. This gives the protein CASSNPPTGIGGIGLEQYF.

The chain joins TRBV10-1 to TRBJ1-4; 7 nucleotides line up with TRBD1. Germline lookup yields CDR1 WNHNN and CDR2 SYGVQD (reference sequence). CDR3 length: 15 residues. Trimming took 6 bases from V and 3 from J; bases not matched to a gene: 7. In DNA, the CDR3 is TGCGCCAGCAGCATAGACGGGACAGCTAATGAAAAACTGTTTTTT. Encoded protein: CASSIDGTANEKLFF.